This T cell receptor (beta chain) was identified in a study of shared clonotypes between healthy human individuals. Clones were sequenced by immunoSEQ multiplex PCR, and TCRdb holds only the in-frame ones, with some missing. The table has a few million clones, about nine tenths seen once. Trimming removed 6 bases from V and 4 bases from J, with 15 bases in between. The CDR3 extends over 15 amino acids. The germline V gene encodes CDR1 SGHNT and CDR2 YENEEA. The sequencing sample was made of naive CD4+ T cells from PBMCs. Stated subset: CD45RA+ positively selected. The chain carries TRBV11-3 and TRBJ2-2, with no clear D. The TCR originated in a man between 18 and 35 years old in good health. Some clones in this sample may be carry-over from other donors' samples. For the CDR3, the DNA is TGTGCCAGCAGGTCGACGATACACTCCACCGGGGAGCTGTTTTTT. It is translated as CASRSTIHSTGELFF.